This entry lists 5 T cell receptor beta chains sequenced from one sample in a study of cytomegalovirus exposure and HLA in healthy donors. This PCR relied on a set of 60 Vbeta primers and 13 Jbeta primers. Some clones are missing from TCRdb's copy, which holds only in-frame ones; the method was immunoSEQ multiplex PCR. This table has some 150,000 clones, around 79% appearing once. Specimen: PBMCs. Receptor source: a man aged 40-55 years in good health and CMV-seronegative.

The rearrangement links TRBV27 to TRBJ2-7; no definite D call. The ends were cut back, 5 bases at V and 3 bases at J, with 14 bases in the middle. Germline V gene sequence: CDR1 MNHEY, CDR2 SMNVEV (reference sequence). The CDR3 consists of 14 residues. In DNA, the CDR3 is TGTGCCAGCAGTCCTCCGGGTAAGGACTACGAGCAGTACTTC. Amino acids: CASSPPGKDYEQYF.

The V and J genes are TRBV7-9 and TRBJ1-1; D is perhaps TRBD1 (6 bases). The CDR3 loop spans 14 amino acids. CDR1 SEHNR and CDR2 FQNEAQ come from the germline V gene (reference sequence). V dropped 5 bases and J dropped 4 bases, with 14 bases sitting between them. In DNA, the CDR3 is TGTGCCAGCAGCCTTTCCCAGGGGTCCACTGAAGCTTTCTTT. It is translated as CASSLSQGSTEAFF.

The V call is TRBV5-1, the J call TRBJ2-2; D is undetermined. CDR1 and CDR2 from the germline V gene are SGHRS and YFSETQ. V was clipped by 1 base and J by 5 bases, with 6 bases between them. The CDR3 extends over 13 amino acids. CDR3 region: CASSLSVTGELFF. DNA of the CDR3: TGCGCCAGCAGCTTGAGCGTGACCGGGGAGCTGTTTTTT.

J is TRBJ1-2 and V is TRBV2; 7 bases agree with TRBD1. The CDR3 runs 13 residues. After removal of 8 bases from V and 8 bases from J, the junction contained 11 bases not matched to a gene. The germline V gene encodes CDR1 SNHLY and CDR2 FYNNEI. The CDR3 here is CASEGGGSRGYTF. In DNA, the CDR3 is TGTGCCAGCGAAGGGGGCGGCTCTCGCGGCTACACCTTC.

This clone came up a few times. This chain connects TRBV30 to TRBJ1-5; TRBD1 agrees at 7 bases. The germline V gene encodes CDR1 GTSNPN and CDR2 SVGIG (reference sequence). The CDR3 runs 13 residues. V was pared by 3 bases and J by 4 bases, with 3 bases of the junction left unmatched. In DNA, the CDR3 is TGTGCCTGGAGACAGGGGACTAATCAGCCCCAGCATTTT. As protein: CAWRQGTNQPQHF.